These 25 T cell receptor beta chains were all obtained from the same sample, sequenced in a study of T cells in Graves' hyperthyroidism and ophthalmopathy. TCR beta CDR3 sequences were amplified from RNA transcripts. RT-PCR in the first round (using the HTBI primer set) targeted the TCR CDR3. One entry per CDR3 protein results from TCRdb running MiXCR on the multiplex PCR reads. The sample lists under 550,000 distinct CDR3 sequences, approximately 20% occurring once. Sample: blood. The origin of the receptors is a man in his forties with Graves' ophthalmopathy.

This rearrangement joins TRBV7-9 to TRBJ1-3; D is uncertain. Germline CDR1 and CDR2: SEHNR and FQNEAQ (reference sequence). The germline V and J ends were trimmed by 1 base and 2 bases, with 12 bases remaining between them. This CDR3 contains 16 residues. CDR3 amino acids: CASSLGVGSTGNTIYF. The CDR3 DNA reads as TGTGCCAGCAGCTTAGGAGTGGGGTCCACTGGAAACACCATATATTTT. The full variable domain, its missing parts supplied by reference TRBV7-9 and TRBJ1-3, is DTGVSQNPRHKITKRGQNVTFRCDPISEHNRLYWYRQTLGQGPEFLTYFQNEAQLEKSRLLSDRFSAERPKGSFSTLEIQRTEQGDSAMYLCASSLGVGSTGNTIYFGEGSWLTVV.

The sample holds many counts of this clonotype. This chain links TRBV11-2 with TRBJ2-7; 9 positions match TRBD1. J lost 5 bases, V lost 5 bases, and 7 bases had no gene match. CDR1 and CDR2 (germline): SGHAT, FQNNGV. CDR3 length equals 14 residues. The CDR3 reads CASSIQGAVDEQYF. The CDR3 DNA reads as TGTGCCAGCAGCATACAGGGGGCAGTCGACGAGCAGTACTTC.

CDR3 loop: CASSSGHRISGNTIYF. In nucleotides, the CDR3 is TGCGCCAGCAGCTCGGGACACCGAATCTCTGGAAACACCATATATTTT. The rearrangement joins TRBV5-1 to TRBJ1-3; tentatively, D is TRBD1 (6 bases). Looked up from germline, CDR1 is SGHRS and CDR2 is YFSETQ. The CDR3 runs to 16 residues. Trimming left V 3 bases short and J 0 bases short, with 13 bases between.

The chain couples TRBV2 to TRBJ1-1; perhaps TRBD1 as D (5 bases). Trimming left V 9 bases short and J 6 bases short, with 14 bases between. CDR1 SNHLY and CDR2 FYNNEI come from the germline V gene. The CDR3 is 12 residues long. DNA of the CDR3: TGTGCCAGAAAGAGACGGGGCTCTGAAGCTTTCTTT. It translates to CARKRRGSEAFF.

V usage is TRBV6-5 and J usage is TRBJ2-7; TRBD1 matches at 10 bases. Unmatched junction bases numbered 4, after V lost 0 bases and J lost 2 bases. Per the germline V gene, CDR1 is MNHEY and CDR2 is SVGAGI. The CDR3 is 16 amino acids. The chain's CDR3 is CASSYSDRGGTYEQYF. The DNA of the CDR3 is TGTGCCAGCAGTTACTCGGACAGGGGGGGAACCTACGAGCAGTACTTC.

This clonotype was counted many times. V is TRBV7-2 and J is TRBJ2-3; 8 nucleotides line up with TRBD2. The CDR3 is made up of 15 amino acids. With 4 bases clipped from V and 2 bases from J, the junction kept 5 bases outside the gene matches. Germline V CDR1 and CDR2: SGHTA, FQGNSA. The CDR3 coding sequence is TGTGCCAGCAGCTCCCCTAGCGGGTACACAGATACGCAGTATTTT. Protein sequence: CASSSPSGYTDTQYF.

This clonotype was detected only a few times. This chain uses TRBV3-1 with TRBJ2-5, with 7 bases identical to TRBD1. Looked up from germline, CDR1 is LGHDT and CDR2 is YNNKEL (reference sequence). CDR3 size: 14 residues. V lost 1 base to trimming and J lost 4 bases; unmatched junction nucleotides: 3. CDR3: CASSQAQGSETQYF. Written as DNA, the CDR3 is TGTGCCAGCAGCCAAGCACAGGGGTCAGAGACCCAGTACTTC.

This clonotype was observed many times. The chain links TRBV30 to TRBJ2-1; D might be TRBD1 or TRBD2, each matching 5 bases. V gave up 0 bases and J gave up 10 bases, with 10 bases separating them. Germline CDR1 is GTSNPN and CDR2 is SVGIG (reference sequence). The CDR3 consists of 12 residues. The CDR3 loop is CAWSVWGNEQFF. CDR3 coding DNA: TGTGCCTGGAGTGTGTGGGGGAACGAGCAGTTCTTC.

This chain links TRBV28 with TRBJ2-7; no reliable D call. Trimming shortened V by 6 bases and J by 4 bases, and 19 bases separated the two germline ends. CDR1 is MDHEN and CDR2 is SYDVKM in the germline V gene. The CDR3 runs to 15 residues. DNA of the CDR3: TGTGCCAGCAGCCAAGACGGCTCCTTGGGTTACGAGCAGTACTTC. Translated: CASSQDGSLGYEQYF.

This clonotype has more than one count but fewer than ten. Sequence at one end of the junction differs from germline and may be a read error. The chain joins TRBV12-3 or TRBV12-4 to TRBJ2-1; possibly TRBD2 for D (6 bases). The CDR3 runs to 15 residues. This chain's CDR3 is CASSLATVLAGEQFF. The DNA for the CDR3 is TGTGCCAGCAGCTTAGCCACAGTACTAGCTGGTGAGCAGTTCTTC.

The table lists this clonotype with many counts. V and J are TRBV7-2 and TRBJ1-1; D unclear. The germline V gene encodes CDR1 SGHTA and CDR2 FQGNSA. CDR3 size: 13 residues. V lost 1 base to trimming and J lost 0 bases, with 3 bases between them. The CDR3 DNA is TGTGCCAGCAGCTTAGACGTGAACACTGAAGCTTTCTTT. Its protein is CASSLDVNTEAFF.

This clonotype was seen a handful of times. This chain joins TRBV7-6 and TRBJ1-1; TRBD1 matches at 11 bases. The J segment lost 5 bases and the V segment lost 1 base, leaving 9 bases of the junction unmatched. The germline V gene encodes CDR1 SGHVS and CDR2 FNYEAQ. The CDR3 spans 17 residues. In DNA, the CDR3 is TGTGCCAGCAGCTTAGGGACAGGGGGCGGTGTTTGGACTGAAGCTTTCTTT. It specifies CASSLGTGGGVWTEAFF. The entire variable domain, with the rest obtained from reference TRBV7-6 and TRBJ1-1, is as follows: GAGVSQSPRYKVTKRGQDVALRCDPISGHVSLYWYRQALGQGPEFLTYFNYEAQQDKSGLPNDRFSAERPEGSISTLTIQRTEQRDSAMYRCASSLGTGGGVWTEAFFGQGTRLTVV.

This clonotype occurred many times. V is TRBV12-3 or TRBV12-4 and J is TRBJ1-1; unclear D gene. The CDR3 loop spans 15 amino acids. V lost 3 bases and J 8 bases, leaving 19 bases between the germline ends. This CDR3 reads CASSFEGQRLQEAFF. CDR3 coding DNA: TGTGCCAGCAGTTTCGAGGGCCAAAGGCTACAAGAAGCTTTCTTT.

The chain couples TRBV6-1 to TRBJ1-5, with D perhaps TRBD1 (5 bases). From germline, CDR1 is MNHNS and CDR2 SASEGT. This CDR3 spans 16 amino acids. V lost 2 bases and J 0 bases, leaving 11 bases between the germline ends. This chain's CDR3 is CASSEWGGYSNQPQHF. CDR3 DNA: TGTGCCAGCAGTGAATGGGGCGGTTATAGCAATCAGCCCCAGCATTTT.

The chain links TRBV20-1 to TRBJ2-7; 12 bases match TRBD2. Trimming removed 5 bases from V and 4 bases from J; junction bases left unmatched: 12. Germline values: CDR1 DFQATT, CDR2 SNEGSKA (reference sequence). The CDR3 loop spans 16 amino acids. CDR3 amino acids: CSAASLLAGGPYEQYF. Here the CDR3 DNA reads TGCAGTGCTGCGAGCTTACTAGCGGGAGGACCATACGAGCAGTACTTC.

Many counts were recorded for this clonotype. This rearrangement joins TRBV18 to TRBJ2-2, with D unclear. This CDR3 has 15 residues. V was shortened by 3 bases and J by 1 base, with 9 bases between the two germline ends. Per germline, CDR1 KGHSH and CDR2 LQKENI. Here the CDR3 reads CASSPLTVNTGELFF. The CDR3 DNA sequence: TGTGCCAGCTCACCCCTGACTGTGAACACCGGGGAGCTGTTTTTT. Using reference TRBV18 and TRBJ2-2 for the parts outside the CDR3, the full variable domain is NAGVMQNPRHLVRRRGQEARLRCSPMKGHSHVYWYRQLPEEGLKFMVYLQKENIIDESGMPKERFSAEFPKEGPSILRIQQVVRGDSAAYFCASSPLTVNTGELFFGEGSRLTVL.

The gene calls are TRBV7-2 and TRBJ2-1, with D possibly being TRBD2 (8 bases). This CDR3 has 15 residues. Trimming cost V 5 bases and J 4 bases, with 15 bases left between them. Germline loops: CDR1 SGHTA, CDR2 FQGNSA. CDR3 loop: CASSGQVAGYNEQFF. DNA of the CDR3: TGTGCCAGCAGCGGACAGGTAGCGGGATACAATGAGCAGTTCTTC.

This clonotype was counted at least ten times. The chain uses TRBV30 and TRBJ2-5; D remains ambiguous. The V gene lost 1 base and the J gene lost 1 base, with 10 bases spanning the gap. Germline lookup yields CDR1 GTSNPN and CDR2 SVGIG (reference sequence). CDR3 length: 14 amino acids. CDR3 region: CAWSGSGSQETQYF. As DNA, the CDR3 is TGTGCCTGGAGTGGAAGTGGCAGCCAAGAGACCCAGTACTTC.

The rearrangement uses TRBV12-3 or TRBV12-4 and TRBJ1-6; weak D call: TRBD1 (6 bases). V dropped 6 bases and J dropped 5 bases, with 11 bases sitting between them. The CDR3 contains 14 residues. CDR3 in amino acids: CASSAGQHNSPLHF. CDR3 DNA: TGTGCCAGCAGCGCCGGACAGCATAATTCACCCCTCCACTTT.

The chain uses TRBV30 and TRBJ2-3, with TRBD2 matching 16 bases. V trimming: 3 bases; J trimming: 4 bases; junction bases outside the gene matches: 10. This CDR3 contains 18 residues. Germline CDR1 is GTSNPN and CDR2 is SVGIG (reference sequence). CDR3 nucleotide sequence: TGTGCCTGGAGGCCCCCGGGACTAGCGGGGGGGCTGGCAGATACGCAGTATTTT. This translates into CAWRPPGLAGGLADTQYF.

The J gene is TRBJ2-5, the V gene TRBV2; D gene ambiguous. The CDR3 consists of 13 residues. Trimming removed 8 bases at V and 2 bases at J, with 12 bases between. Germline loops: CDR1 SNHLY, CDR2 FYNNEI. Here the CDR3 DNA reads TGTGCCAGCGGAGTGACACGTCAAGAGACCCAGTACTTC. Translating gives CASGVTRQETQYF.

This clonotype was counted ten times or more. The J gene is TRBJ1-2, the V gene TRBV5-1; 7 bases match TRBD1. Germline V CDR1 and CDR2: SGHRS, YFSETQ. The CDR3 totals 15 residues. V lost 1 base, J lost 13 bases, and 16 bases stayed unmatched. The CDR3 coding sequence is TGCGCCAGCAGCTTGCCGGGACAGACTTGGGCATTCCCCACCTTC. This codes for CASSLPGQTWAFPTF. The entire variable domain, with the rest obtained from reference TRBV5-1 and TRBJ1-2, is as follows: KAGVTQTPRYLIKTRGQQVTLSCSPISGHRSVSWYQQTPGQGLQFLFEYFSETQRNKGNFPGRFSGRQFSNSRSEMNVSTLELGDSALYLCASSLPGQTWAFPTFGSGTRLTVV.

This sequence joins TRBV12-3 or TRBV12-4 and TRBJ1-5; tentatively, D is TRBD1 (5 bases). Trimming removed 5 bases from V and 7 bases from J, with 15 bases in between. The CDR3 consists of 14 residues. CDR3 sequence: CASSPRGMAQPQHF. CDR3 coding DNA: TGTGCCAGCAGTCCCCGGGGGATGGCCCAGCCCCAGCATTTT.

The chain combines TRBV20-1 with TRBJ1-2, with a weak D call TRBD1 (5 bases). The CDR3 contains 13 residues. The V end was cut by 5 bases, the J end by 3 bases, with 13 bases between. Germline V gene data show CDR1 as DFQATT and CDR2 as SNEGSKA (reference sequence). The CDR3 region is CSAGGGSDYGYTF. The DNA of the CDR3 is TGCAGTGCTGGGGGGGGGTCTGACTATGGCTACACCTTC.

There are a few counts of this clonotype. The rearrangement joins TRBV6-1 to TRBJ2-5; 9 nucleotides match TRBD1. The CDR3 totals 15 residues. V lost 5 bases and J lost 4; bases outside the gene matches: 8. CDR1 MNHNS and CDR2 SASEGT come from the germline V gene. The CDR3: CASSTMTGGVETQYF. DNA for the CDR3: TGTGCCAGCAGTACGATGACAGGGGGAGTAGAGACCCAGTACTTC.